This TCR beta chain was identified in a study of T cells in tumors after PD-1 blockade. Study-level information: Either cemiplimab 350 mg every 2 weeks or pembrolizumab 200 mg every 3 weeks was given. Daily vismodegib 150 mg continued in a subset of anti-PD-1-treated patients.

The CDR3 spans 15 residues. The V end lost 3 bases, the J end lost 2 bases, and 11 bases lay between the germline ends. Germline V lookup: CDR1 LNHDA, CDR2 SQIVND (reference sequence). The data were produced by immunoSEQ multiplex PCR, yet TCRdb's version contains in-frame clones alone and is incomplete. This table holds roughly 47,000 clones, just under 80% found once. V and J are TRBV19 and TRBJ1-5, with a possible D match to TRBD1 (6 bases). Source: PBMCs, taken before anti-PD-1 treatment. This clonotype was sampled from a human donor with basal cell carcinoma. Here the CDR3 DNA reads TGTGCCAGTAGTATCGGACAGCGGCGCAATCAGCCCCAGCATTTT. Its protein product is CASSIGQRRNQPQHF.